This T cell receptor (beta chain) was retrieved from a study of shared clonotypes between healthy human individuals. The study's findings and limits: What naive subsets generally showed was a larger estimated richness than memory subsets showed.

The genomic DNA of each subset was split evenly across several immunoSEQ plates. In the sorted-subset replicate PCRs, around 220 ng DNA, roughly 30,000 T cell genomes, was used. The data were produced by immunoSEQ multiplex PCR, yet TCRdb's version contains in-frame clones alone and is incomplete. The table shows around 2.1 million clones, with 85% to 95% occurring only once. As concerns this clone: Its target is unknown.

Positively selected for CCR7, the CD45RO-negative cells used as naive CD8 cells excluded terminally differentiated effector memory CD45RA+ cells. Germline-derived CDR1 and CDR2 are LNHDA and SQIVND (reference sequence). The CDR3 covers 14 residues. V was cut by 8 bases and J by 1 base, with 14 bases left in between. V usage is TRBV19 and J usage is TRBJ1-1; no clear D. Sequencing was carried out using naive CD8+ T cells from PBMCs. The clonotype was recovered from a man aged 18 to 30 in good health. Some clones in this sample may be carry-over from other donors' samples. The CDR3 nucleotides read TGTGCCAGTGGGGAGGGTCAAGGGAACACTGAAGCTTTCTTT. It yields the protein CASGEGQGNTEAFF.